Sequencing of this T cell receptor (beta chain) was carried out in a study of shared clonotypes between healthy human individuals. The protocol was immunoSEQ multiplex PCR, while the TCRdb copy is restricted to in-frame clones and leaves out a portion. The profile shows around 1.6 million clones, 95% to 99% of them singletons. V dropped 6 bases and J dropped 4 bases, with 4 bases sitting between them. The germline gives CDR1 MNHNY, CDR2 SVGAGI (reference sequence). CDR3 length equals 10 residues. The sequence was collected from a man in his thirties or forties in good health. The J gene is TRBJ2-7, the V gene TRBV6-6; D call uncertain. Sequenced: naive CD4+ T cells sorted from blood. The subset is: CD45RA+ positively selected. The CDR3 is CASRDYEQYF. As DNA, the CDR3 is TGTGCCAGCAGGGATTACGAGCAGTACTTC.